Below, 3 T cell receptor beta chains from the same sample are listed, as sequenced in a study of memory CD4+ T cells and cytomegalovirus serostatus. Method: immunoSEQ multiplex PCR; TCRdb's copy keeps in-frame clones and lacks some. The table has 52,000 or so clones, roughly 72% seen once. Single viable CD3+CD4+CD8-CD45RO+ cells were sorted as the memory CD4+ T cells. The sample taken for sequencing was memory CD4+ T cells from blood. The source of these receptors is an adult in good health and CMV-seronegative.

The chain carries TRBV27 and TRBJ2-2; 11 bases match TRBD1. The ends lost 5 bases at V and 8 bases at J; junction bases unmatched: 7. The CDR3 is 15 residues long. Germline CDR1 is MNHEY and CDR2 is SMNVEV (reference sequence). This CDR3 reads CASSQGQGGRGELFF. The DNA for the CDR3 is TGTGCCAGCAGTCAGGGACAGGGGGGTCGAGGGGAGCTGTTTTTT.

CDR3 sequence: CASSSGGGITGQETQYF. In nucleotides, the CDR3 is TGTGCCAGCAGCTCGGGGGGTGGAATAACGGGACAAGAGACCCAGTACTTC. V is TRBV7-2 and J is TRBJ2-5, with 7 nucleotides matching TRBD2. The CDR3 covers 17 residues. Germline V CDR1 and CDR2: SGHTA, FQGNSA. V shed 4 bases and J 2 bases; nucleotides not matched to a gene: 13.

This chain links TRBV29-1 with TRBJ1-1; possibly TRBD1 for D (6 bases). The CDR3 loop spans 11 amino acids. V was clipped by 7 bases and J by 4 bases, with 10 bases between them. Germline CDR1 and CDR2: SQVTM and ANQGSEA. This CDR3 reads CSAGQSTEAFF. DNA of the CDR3: TGCAGCGCCGGACAGAGCACTGAAGCTTTCTTT. Combining the CDR3 with reference TRBV29-1 and TRBJ1-1 gives the whole variable domain SAVISQKPSRDICQRGTSLTIQCQVDSQVTMMFWYRQQPGQSLTLIATANQGSEATYESGFVIDKFPISRPNLTFSTLTVSNMSPEDSSIYLCSAGQSTEAFFGQGTRLTVV.